One and the same sample provided the 20 T cell receptor beta chains below, sequenced in a study of T cells in Graves' hyperthyroidism and ophthalmopathy. The TCR beta CDR3 regions underwent amplification using RNA transcripts as the source. First-round RT-PCR of the TCR CDR3 relied on the HTBI primer set. In TCRdb, the multiplex PCR reads were re-called with MiXCR into one record per CDR3 protein. This table has fewer than 400,000 distinct CDR3 sequences, 15% to 19% appearing once. The sample consisted of blood. These receptors originate from a woman under 30 with Graves' hyperthyroidism that later progressed to Graves' ophthalmopathy.

This clonotype was picked up many times. V gene TRBV7-8 combines with J gene TRBJ2-1; 7 bases map to TRBD2. This CDR3 contains 17 residues. With V trimmed by 3 bases and J by 9 bases, 17 bases remained unmatched. Germline V gene sequence: CDR1 SGHVS, CDR2 FQNEAQ. The CDR3 reads CASSFSSSGRPYGEQFF. The CDR3 DNA is TGTGCCAGCAGCTTTTCGTCTAGCGGCAGGCCCTATGGTGAGCAGTTCTTC. Full variable domain (missing parts from reference TRBV7-8 and TRBJ2-1): GAGVSQSPRYKVAKRGQDVALRCDPISGHVSLFWYQQALGQGPEFLTYFQNEAQLDKSGLPSDRFFAERPEGSVSTLKIQRTQQEDSAVYLCASSFSSSGRPYGEQFFGPGTRLTVL.

Many counts were recorded for this clonotype. This chain's CDR3 is CASSFGAGPTDTQYF. DNA of the CDR3: TGTGCCAGCAGCTTCGGGGCGGGACCCACAGATACGCAGTATTTT. This chain joins TRBV7-9 and TRBJ2-3; D might be TRBD2 (6 bases). With 3 bases removed from V and 2 bases from J, the gap between germline ends came to 12 bases. The CDR3 loop spans 15 amino acids. Germline-derived CDR1 and CDR2 are SEHNR and FQNEAQ (reference sequence). Drawing the rest from reference TRBV7-9 and TRBJ2-3, the complete variable domain is DTGVSQNPRHKITKRGQNVTFRCDPISEHNRLYWYRQTLGQGPEFLTYFQNEAQLEKSRLLSDRFSAERPKGSFSTLEIQRTEQGDSAMYLCASSFGAGPTDTQYFGPGTRLTVL.

This clonotype was recorded at least ten times. V gene TRBV28 combines with J gene TRBJ2-7, with D maybe TRBD1 (5 bases). CDR1 MDHEN and CDR2 SYDVKM come from the germline V gene. This CDR3 contains 14 residues. V was pared by 3 bases and J by 5 bases, with 14 bases between. The CDR3: CASSLGQKGHEQYF. The CDR3 DNA reads as TGTGCCAGCAGTTTGGGGCAGAAGGGCCACGAGCAGTACTTC.

The sample holds many counts of this clonotype. Its ends do not fully match the called genes, so a read error is possible. The V call is TRBV13, the J call TRBJ2-7, with TRBD2 matching over 8 bases. CDR3 length equals 15 residues. CDR1 is PRHDT, CDR2 FYEKMQ, per germline (reference sequence). The DNA of the CDR3 is TGTGCCAGCAACTTAGATCAGCGGGAGTCCTACGAGCAGTACTTC. Protein sequence: CASNLDQRESYEQYF. Supplemented by reference TRBV13 and TRBJ2-7, the full variable domain reads AAGVIQSPRHLIKEKRETATLKCYPIPRHDTVYWYQQGPGQDPQFLISFYEKMQSDKGSIPDRFSAQQFSDYHSELNMSSLELGDSALYFCASNLDQRESYEQYFGPGTRLTVT.

In the case of this clonotype: This may be a read error: a much more frequent sequence differs by one nucleotide. The J gene is TRBJ1-2, the V gene TRBV6-1; 10 bases are shared with TRBD1. The germline CDR1 and CDR2 sequences are MNHNS and SASEGT. J lost 4 bases, V lost 4 bases, and 12 bases had no gene match. CDR3 length: 17 residues. CDR3 region: CASSGRTGTGVSYGYTF. DNA for the CDR3: TGTGCCAGCAGTGGAAGAACGGGGACAGGGGTTTCCTATGGCTACACCTTC.

Details on this clonotype: This may stem from a read error, because a much larger clone lies one nucleotide away. The chain has TRBV2 and TRBJ2-5; D not certain. Germline values: CDR1 SNHLY, CDR2 FYNNEI. The V and J ends lost 6 bases and 9 bases respectively, with 11 bases between them. The CDR3 runs to 11 residues. This CDR3 reads CASSATEAQYF. CDR3 DNA: TGTGCCAGCAGCGCCACCGAGGCCCAGTACTTC.

This clonotype was recorded at least ten times. The gene calls are TRBV2 and TRBJ2-2; 7 nucleotides line up with TRBD2. The junction had 8 bases not matched to a gene; V was cut back by 0 bases and J by 7 bases. The CDR3 length is 16 residues. Germline CDR1 SNHLY, CDR2 FYNNEI. In nucleotides, the CDR3 is TGTGCCAGCAGTGAAGCGTCAACTAGCGTCGGCGGGGAGCTGTTTTTT. Residues: CASSEASTSVGGELFF. Complete variable domain (other parts from reference TRBV2 and TRBJ2-2): EPEVTQTPSHQVTQMGQEVILRCVPISNHLYFYWYRQILGQKVEFLVSFYNNEISEKSEIFDDQFSVERPDGSNFTLKIRSTKLEDSAMYFCASSEASTSVGGELFFGEGSRLTVL.

This clonotype appeared many times. The V gene is TRBV7-3, the J gene TRBJ2-2, with 7 bases identical to TRBD1. Germline lookup yields CDR1 SGHTA and CDR2 FQGTGA. Germline trimming cut 7 bases from V and 1 base from J; bases unmatched to any gene: 3. The CDR3 is 14 amino acids. This chain's CDR3 is CASTRDRNTGELFF. In DNA, the CDR3 is TGTGCCAGCACCAGGGACAGGAACACCGGGGAGCTGTTTTTT.

With respect to this clonotype: At one end, the junction sequence differs from germline, possibly due to a read error. The rearrangement uses TRBV9 and TRBJ2-3; unclear D gene. This CDR3 has 14 residues. CDR1 and CDR2 from the germline V gene are SGDLS and YYNGEE. Here the CDR3 reads CASSVRAVTDTHYF. In nucleotides, the CDR3 is TGTGCCAGCAGCGTCCGGGCCGTCACAGATACGCACTATTTT. Full variable domain (remainder filled in from reference TRBV9 and TRBJ2-3): DSGVTQTPKHLITATGQRVTLRCSPRSGDLSVYWYQQSLDQGLQFLIQYYNGEERAKGNILERFSAQQFPDLHSELNLSSLELGDSALYFCASSVRAVTDTHYFGPGTRLTVL.

In its sample, this clonotype was seen many times. V usage is TRBV6-5 and J usage is TRBJ2-7; 9 positions match TRBD2. Germline V gives CDR1 MNHEY, CDR2 SVGAGI. This CDR3 has 17 amino acids. J lost 5 bases, V lost 2 bases, and 13 bases had no gene match. The CDR3 here is CASSYGLISGRNHEQYF. The CDR3 region has the DNA TGTGCCAGCAGTTACGGCCTGATTAGCGGGAGAAACCACGAGCAGTACTTC.

This clonotype has more than one count but fewer than ten. The rearrangement links TRBV5-1 to TRBJ2-3, with D possibly being TRBD1 (6 bases). Per the germline V gene, CDR1 is SGHRS and CDR2 is YFSETQ. This CDR3 has 15 amino acids. Trimming stripped 3 bases from V and 1 base from J, with 12 bases between. The DNA for the CDR3 is TGCGCCAGCAGCTCCCAGGGGCGAGGCACAGATACGCAGTATTTT. Protein sequence: CASSSQGRGTDTQYF.

The chain combines TRBV3-1 with TRBJ2-5, with D perhaps matching TRBD2 (5 bases). The CDR3 has 15 residues. V gave up 0 bases and J gave up 5 bases, with 13 bases separating them. CDR1 LGHDT and CDR2 YNNKEL come from the germline V gene (reference sequence). CDR3 nucleotide sequence: TGTGCCAGCAGCCAAGAGAGGGCGGCGCGGGAGACCCAGTACTTC. It specifies CASSQERAARETQYF.

The V call is TRBV19, the J call TRBJ2-1; D might be TRBD2 (5 bases). Germline V CDR1 and CDR2: LNHDA, SQIVND (reference sequence). This CDR3 spans 16 amino acids. V lost 1 base and J 0 bases, leaving 10 bases between the germline ends. CDR3 bases: TGTGCCAGTAGTATAGTAGCGCGTAGCTCCTACAATGAGCAGTTCTTC. As protein: CASSIVARSSYNEQFF.

This clonotype was recorded many times. The gene calls are TRBV5-1 and TRBJ1-2, with TRBD1 matching over 9 bases. CDR1 is SGHRS, CDR2 YFSETQ, per germline. The CDR3 has 15 amino acids. V was clipped by 0 bases and J by 2 bases; unmatched bases: 2. The CDR3 loop reads CASSLVGTGNYGYTF. CDR3 nucleotide sequence: TGCGCCAGCAGCTTGGTGGGGACAGGGAACTATGGCTACACCTTC.

The chain recombines TRBV14 with TRBJ2-3; D gene unclear. Germline CDR1 and CDR2: SGHDN and FVKESK. The length of the CDR3 is 14 residues. Trimming pared 3 bases from V and 6 bases from J, leaving 13 bases between. The CDR3 loop is CASSHPASGDTQYF. The CDR3 nucleotides read TGTGCCAGCAGCCACCCGGCCTCCGGGGATACGCAGTATTTT.

This clonotype was detected a few times. This chain links TRBV7-2 with TRBJ1-1, with TRBD1 matching 8 bases. The CDR3 runs 17 residues. Looked up from germline, CDR1 is SGHTA and CDR2 is FQGNSA. V lost 5 bases to trimming and J lost 3 bases; unmatched junction nucleotides: 14. CDR3 DNA: TGTGCCAGCAGCATAGGACAGGGAATCATGTGGGACACTGAAGCTTTCTTT. This translates into CASSIGQGIMWDTEAFF.

The table lists this clonotype with a few counts. The chain joins TRBV24-1 to TRBJ2-1, with 9 bases fitting TRBD2. The CDR3 loop spans 16 amino acids. Germline V CDR1 and CDR2: KGHDR, SFDVKD. Trimming removed 6 bases from V and 5 bases from J; junction bases left unmatched: 10. The DNA for the CDR3 is TGTGCCACCAGTCAGCTTAGCGGGAGAGGTGACAATGAGCAGTTCTTC. This codes for CATSQLSGRGDNEQFF.

There are a few counts of this clonotype. The chain combines TRBV20-1 with TRBJ2-7; TRBD2 might be the D (7 bases). Germline-derived CDR1 and CDR2 are DFQATT and SNEGSKA (reference sequence). The ends were cut back, 1 base at V and 0 bases at J, with 10 bases in the middle. CDR3 length: 14 residues. CDR3 in amino acids: CSARAGDYSYEQYF. CDR3 coding DNA: TGCAGTGCTAGAGCAGGGGACTACTCCTACGAGCAGTACTTC.

V gene TRBV7-2 combines with J gene TRBJ2-1; TRBD2 matches at 12 bases. CDR3 length: 13 amino acids. From germline, CDR1 is SGHTA and CDR2 FQGNSA. The CDR3 spells CSTGTSGLNEQFF. CDR3 coding DNA: TGTTCCACTGGGACTAGCGGGTTGAATGAGCAGTTCTTC. Full variable domain (outside the CDR3, taken from reference TRBV7-2 and TRBJ2-1): GAGVSQSPSNKVTEKGKDVELRCDPISGHTALYWYRQSLGQGLEFLIYFQGNSAPDKSGLPSDRFSAERTGGSVSTLTIQRTQQEDSAVYLCSTGTSGLNEQFFGPGTRLTVL.

This clonotype was counted at least ten times. This chain uses TRBV6-1 with TRBJ2-1, with 9 bases that match TRBD1. Germline loops: CDR1 MNHNS, CDR2 SASEGT. V was pared by 5 bases and J by 7 bases, with 9 bases of the junction left unmatched. CDR3 length: 15 residues. The DNA of the CDR3 is TGTGCCAGCAGTTTCCTCGGGACAGGGACGAATGAGCAGTTCTTC. The encoded protein is CASSFLGTGTNEQFF.